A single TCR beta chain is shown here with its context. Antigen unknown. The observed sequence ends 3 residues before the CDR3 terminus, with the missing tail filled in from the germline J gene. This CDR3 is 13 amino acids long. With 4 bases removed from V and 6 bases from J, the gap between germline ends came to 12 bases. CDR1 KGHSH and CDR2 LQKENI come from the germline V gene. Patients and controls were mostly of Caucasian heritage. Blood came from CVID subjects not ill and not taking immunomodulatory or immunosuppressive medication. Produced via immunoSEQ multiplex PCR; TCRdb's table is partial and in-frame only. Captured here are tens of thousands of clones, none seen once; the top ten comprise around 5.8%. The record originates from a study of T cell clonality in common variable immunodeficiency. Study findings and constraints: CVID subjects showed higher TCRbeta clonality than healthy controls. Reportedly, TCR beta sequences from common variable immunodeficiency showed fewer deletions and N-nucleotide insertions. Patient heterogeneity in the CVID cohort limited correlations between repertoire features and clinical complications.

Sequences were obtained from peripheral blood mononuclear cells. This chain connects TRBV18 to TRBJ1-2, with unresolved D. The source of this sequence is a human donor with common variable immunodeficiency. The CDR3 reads CASSLGGVDGYTF. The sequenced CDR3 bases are TGTGCCAGCTCACTGGGCGGGGTTGATGGC.